Sequencing of this T cell receptor (beta chain) was carried out in a study of CD8 T cells in Susac syndrome. There are 13 residues in the CDR3. V lost 7 bases and J 4 bases, leaving 13 bases between the germline ends. Germline loops: CDR1 SGHTA, CDR2 FQGNSA. Random hexamers were used to reverse transcribe about 0.5 to 1 ug of RNA. TCRdb reprocessed the immunoSEQ multiplex PCR reads via MiXCR and lists one record per CDR3 protein. The sample has 150,000 to 200,000 distinct CDR3 sequences; over 85% are singletons. Negative isolation yielded CD4+ and CD8+ T cells, and FACS enriched TEMRA cells. Sequenced input: CD4+ T cells from PBMCs. V is TRBV7-2 and J is TRBJ1-2, with D hard to call. This clonotype was obtained from a human donor in good health. CDR3 DNA: TGTGCCAGCACTCCGAAAGGGATCTATGGCTACACCTTC. Protein sequence: CASTPKGIYGYTF.